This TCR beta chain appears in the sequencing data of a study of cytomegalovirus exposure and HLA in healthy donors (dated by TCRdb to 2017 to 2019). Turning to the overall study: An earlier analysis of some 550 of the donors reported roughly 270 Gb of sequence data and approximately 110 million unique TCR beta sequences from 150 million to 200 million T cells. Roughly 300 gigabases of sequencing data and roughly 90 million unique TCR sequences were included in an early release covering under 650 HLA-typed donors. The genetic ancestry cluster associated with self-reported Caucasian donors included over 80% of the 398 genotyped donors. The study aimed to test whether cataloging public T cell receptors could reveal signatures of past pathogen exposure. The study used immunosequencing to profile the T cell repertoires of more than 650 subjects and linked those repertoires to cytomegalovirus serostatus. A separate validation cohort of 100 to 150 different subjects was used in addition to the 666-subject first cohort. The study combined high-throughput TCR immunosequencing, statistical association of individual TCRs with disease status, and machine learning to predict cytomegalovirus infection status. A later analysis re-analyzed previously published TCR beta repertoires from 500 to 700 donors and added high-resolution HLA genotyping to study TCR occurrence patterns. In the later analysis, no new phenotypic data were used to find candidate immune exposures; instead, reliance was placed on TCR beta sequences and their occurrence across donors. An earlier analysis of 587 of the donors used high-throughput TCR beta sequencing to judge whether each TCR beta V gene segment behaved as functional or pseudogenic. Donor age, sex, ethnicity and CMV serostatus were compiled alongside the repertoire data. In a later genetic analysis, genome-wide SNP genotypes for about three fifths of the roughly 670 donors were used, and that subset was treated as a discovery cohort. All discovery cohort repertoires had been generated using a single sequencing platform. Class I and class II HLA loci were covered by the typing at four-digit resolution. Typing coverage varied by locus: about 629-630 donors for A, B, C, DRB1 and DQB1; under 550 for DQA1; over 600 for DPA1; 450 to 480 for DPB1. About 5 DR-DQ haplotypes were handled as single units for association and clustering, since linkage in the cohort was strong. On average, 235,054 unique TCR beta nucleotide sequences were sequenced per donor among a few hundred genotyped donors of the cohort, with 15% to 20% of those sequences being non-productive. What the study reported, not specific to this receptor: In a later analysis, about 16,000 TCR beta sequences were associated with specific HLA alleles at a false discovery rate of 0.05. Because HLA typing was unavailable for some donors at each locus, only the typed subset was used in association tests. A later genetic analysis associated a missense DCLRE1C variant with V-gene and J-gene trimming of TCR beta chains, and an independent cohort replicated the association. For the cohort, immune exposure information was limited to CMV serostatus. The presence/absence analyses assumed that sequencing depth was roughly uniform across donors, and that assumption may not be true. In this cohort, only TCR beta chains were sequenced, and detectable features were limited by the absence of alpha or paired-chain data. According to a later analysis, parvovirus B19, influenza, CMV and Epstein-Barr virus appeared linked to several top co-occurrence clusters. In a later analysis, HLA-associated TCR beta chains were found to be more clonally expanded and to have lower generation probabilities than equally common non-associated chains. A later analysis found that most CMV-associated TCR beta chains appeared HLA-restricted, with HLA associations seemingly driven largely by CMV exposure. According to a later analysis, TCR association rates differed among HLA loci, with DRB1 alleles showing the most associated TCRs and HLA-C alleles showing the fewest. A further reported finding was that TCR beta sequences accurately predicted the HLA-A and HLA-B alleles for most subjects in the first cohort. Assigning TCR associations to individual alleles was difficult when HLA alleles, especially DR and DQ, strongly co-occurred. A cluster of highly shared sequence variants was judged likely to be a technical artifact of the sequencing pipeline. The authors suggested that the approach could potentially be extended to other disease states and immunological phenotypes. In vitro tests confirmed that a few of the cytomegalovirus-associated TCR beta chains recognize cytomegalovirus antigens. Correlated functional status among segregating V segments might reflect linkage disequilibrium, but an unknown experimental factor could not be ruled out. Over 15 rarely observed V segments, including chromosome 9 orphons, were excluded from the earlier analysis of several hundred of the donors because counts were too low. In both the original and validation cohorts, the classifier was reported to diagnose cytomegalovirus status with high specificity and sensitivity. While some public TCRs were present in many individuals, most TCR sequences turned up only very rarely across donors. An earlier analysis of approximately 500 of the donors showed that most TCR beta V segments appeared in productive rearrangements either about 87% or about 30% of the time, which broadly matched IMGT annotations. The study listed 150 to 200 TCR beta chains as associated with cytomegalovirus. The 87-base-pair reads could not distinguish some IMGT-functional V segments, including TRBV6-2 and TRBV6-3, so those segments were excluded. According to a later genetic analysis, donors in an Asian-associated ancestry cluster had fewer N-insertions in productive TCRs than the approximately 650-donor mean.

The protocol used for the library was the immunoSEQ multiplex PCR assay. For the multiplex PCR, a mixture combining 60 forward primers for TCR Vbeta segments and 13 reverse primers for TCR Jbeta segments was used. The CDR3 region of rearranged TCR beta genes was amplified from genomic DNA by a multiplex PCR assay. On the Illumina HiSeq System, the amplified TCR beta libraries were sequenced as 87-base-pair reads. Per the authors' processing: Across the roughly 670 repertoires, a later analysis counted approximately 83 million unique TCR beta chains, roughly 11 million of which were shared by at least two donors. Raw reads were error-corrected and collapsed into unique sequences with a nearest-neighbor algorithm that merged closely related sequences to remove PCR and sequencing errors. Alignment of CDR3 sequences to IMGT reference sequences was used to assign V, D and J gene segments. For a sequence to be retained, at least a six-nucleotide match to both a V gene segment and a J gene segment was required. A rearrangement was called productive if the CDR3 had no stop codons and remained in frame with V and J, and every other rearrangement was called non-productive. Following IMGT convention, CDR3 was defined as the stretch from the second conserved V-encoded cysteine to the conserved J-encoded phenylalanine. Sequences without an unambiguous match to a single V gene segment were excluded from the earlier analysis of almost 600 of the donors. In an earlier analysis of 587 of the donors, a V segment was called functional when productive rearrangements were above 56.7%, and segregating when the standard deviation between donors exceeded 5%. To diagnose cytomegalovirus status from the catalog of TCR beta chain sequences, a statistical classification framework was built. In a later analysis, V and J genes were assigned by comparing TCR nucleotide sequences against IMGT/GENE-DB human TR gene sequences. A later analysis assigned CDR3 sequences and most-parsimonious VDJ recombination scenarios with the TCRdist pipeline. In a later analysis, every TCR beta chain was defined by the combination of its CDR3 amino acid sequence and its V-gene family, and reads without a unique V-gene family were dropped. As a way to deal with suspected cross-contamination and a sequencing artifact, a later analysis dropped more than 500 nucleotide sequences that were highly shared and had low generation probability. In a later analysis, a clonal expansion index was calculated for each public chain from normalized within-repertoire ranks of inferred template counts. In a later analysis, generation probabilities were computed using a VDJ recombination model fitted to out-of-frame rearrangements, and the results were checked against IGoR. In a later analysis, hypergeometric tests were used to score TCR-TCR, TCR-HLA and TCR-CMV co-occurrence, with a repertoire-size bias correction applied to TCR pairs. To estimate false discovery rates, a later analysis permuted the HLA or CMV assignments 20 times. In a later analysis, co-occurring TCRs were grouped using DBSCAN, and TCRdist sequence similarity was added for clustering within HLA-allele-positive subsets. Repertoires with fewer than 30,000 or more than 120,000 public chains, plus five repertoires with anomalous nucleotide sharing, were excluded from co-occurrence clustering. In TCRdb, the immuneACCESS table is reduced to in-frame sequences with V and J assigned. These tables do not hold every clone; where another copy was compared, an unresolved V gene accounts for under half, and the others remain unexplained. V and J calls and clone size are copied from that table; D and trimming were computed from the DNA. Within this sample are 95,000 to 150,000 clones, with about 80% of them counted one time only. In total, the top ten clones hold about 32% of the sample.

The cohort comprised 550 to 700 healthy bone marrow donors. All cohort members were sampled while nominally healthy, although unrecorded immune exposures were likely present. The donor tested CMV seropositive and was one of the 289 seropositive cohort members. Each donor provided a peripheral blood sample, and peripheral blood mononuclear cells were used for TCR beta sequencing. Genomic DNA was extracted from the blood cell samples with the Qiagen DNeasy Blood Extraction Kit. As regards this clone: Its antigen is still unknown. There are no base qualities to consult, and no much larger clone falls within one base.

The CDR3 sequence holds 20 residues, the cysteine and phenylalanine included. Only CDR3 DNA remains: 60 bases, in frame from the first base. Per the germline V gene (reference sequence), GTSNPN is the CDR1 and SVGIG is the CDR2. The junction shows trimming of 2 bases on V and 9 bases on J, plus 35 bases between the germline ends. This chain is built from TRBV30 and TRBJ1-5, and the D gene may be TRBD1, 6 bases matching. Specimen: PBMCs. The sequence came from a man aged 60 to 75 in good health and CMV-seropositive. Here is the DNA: TGTGCCTGGAGTCTAAAACTAAGCGGTCGGGACAAGATGGCCCGAGGGCCCCAGCATTTT. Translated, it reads CAWSLKLSGRDKMARGPQHF.